A selection of T cell receptor beta chains follows, all from one sample in a study of blood T cell repertoires in COVID-19. TCRdb's copy holds only in-frame clones and misses some; the assay was immunoSEQ multiplex PCR. This repertoire shows a few hundred thousand clones, around 91% found once; its top ten account for 0.95% to 1.2%. The sequencing sample was made of PBMCs or T cells enriched from blood (not recorded which). Receptor source: a man in his thirties or forties who had recovered from COVID-19. Each CDR3 is given with its conserved first and last residue. A D gene is named only where the DNA matches it firmly. Only part of the rows carry a size: once, few, many, or a class if the clone is expanded.

clone size | J gene | D gene | V gene | CDR3 protein | CDR3 DNA
- | TRBJ2-5 | - | TRBV30 | CAWTSGETQYF | TGTGCCTGGACGTCGGGGGAGACCCAGTACTTC
- | TRBJ1-4 | - | TRBV6-5 | CASSYRETTNEKLFF | TGTGCCAGCAGTTATAGAGAAACAACTAATGAAAAACTGTTTTTT
- | TRBJ1-1 | TRBD1 | TRBV28 | CASSGTGIPTEAFF | TGTGCCAGCAGTGGGACAGGAATCCCCACTGAAGCTTTCTTT
- | TRBJ2-1 | - | TRBV29-1 | CSVEGGGVFDEQFF | TGCAGCGTTGAAGGAGGTGGAGTTTTCGATGAGCAGTTCTTC
- | TRBJ2-7 | - | TRBV7-9 | CASSTQQGILSEQYF | TGTGCCAGCAGCACCCAACAGGGAATTTTGTCCGAGCAGTACTTC
- | TRBJ1-1 | - | TRBV5-4 | CASSPKGQPEAFF | TGTGCCAGCAGCCCCAAGGGACAACCTGAAGCTTTCTTT
- | TRBJ1-6 | - | TRBV25-1 | CASSAGSPLHF | TGTGCCAGCAGTGCCGGTTCACCCCTCCACTTT
- | TRBJ2-2 | TRBD2 | TRBV19 | CASRVTSANTGELFF | TGTGCCAGTCGAGTCACTAGCGCCAACACCGGGGAGCTGTTTTTT
- | TRBJ2-1 | TRBD2 | TRBV3-1/TRBV3-2 | CASSGETQRELAYNEQFF | TGTGCCAGCAGCGGAGAGACTCAGCGGGAGCTAGCCTACAATGAGCAGTTCTTC
once | TRBJ1-5 | TRBD1 | TRBV28 | CATWTGHIQPQHF | TGTGCCACCTGGACAGGGCATATTCAGCCCCAGCATTTT
- | TRBJ1-2 | TRBD1 | TRBV27 | CASSPGTGAGYTF | TGTGCCAGCAGTCCCGGGACAGGGGCTGGCTACACCTTC
- | TRBJ2-7 | TRBD1 | TRBV19 | CASKTTGGSNEQYF | TGTGCCAGCAAGACAACAGGGGGCAGCAACGAGCAGTACTTC
- | TRBJ1-1 | - | TRBV2 | CASCLGGNTEAFF | TGTGCCAGCTGTCTAGGGGGTAACACTGAAGCTTTCTTT
- | TRBJ1-2 | - | TRBV3-1/TRBV3-2 | CASSQEGGYGYTF | TGTGCCAGCAGCCAAGAGGGGGGCTATGGCTACACCTTC
- | TRBJ1-5 | TRBD1 | TRBV28 | CASTPRQGWQPQHF | TGTGCCAGCACGCCGAGACAGGGGTGGCAGCCCCAGCATTTT
- | TRBJ2-3 | TRBD2 | TRBV7-6 | CASSLVLAGSTDTQYF | TGTGCCAGCAGCTTAGTTCTAGCGGGAAGCACAGATACGCAGTATTTT
- | TRBJ2-1 | - | TRBV29-1 | CSVESISPGKLFNEQFF | TGCAGCGTTGAATCGATCTCCCCAGGAAAACTTTTTAATGAGCAGTTCTTC
once | TRBJ1-5 | - | TRBV2 | CASSEEGSQPQHF | TGTGCCAGCAGTGAAGAAGGGAGTCAGCCCCAGCATTTT
- | TRBJ2-1 | - | TRBV10-3 | CAIRSGTLNNEQFF | TGTGCCATCAGGTCCGGGACTTTGAACAATGAGCAGTTCTTC
- | TRBJ1-2 | - | TRBV10-1 | CASRHATNYGYTF | TGCGCCAGCAGACACGCAACTAACTATGGCTACACCTTC
- | TRBJ1-5 | - | TRBV3-1/TRBV3-2 | CASSQGRGGNQPQHF | TGTGCCAGCAGCCAGGGGCGTGGGGGCAATCAGCCCCAGCATTTT
once | TRBJ2-3 | TRBD1 | TRBV2 | CASSQTGTDILTDTQYF | TGTGCCAGCAGTCAGACCGGGACAGACATACTCACAGATACGCAGTATTTT
- | TRBJ1-1 | TRBD1 | TRBV11-2 | CASRQTPGTGNTEAFF | TGTGCCAGCAGACAAACGCCCGGGACAGGGAACACTGAAGCTTTCTTT
few | TRBJ2-1 | TRBD1 | TRBV5-1 | CASSVGQGANIHEQFF | TGCGCCAGCAGCGTAGGACAGGGGGCAAATATCCATGAGCAGTTCTTC
- | TRBJ2-5 | TRBD1 | TRBV7-8 | CASSGGQEETQYF | TGTGCCAGCAGCGGGGGACAGGAAGAGACCCAGTACTTC
- | TRBJ1-1 | - | TRBV6-5 | CASSYTGLEAFF | TGTGCCAGCAGTTATACAGGGCTTGAAGCTTTCTTT
- | TRBJ2-3 | TRBD1 | TRBV10-3 | CAISERQGSTDTQYF | TGTGCCATCAGTGAGAGACAGGGGAGCACAGATACGCAGTATTTT
- | TRBJ1-2 | - | TRBV9 | CASSVGGGVSGYTF | TGTGCCAGCAGCGTAGGAGGAGGGGTCTCTGGCTACACCTTC
- | TRBJ2-7 | TRBD1 | TRBV3-1/TRBV3-2 | CASSQGTGWYEQYF | TGTGCCAGCAGCCAAGGGACAGGGTGGTACGAGCAGTACTTC
few | TRBJ1-4 | TRBD1 | TRBV28 | CASSFRQGARKLFF | TGTGCCAGCAGTTTTCGACAGGGGGCTAGAAAACTGTTTTTT
- | TRBJ2-5 | - | TRBV30 | CAWSVNLEVQYF | TGTGCCTGGAGTGTAAACCTAGAGGTCCAGTACTTC
- | TRBJ1-1 | TRBD1 | TRBV28 | CASSPRQGAAEAFF | TGTGCCAGCAGTCCACGACAGGGGGCCGCTGAAGCTTTCTTT
- | TRBJ2-3 | TRBD2 | TRBV3-1/TRBV3-2 | CASSLGLAKSTDTQYF | TGTGCCAGCAGCCTCGGACTAGCGAAAAGCACAGATACGCAGTATTTT